The sequence of this T cell receptor (beta chain) was determined in a study of T cell repertoires in cytomegalovirus infection. About the research overall: Public TCR beta signatures marked donors with CMV infection and the matching HLA.

This clonotype was found many times. V was shortened by 0 bases and J by 1 base, with 9 bases between the two germline ends. Germline-derived CDR1 and CDR2 are SGHTA and FQGNSA. The CDR3 sequence is 15 residues long. TCRdb ran MiXCR on the reads and lists one entry per CDR3 protein. The sample lists approximately 140,000 distinct CDR3 sequences; 5% to 6.5% were seen once. The TCR sequence derives from a human donor in good health (CMV status not recorded). Some clones in this sample may be carry-over from other donors' samples. The rearrangement links TRBV7-2 to TRBJ1-1; D not resolved. Material for sequencing was PBMCs. In DNA, the CDR3 is TGTGCCAGCAGCTTAGCGCTGGGCGGGAACACTGAAGCTTTCTTT. Translation: CASSLALGGNTEAFF.